This record looks at one TCR beta chain sequence and its context. CDR3 and TCR beta VDJ profiling relied on genomic DNA as the template. One entry per CDR3 protein results from TCRdb running MiXCR on the reads. The sample shows 150,000 to 200,000 distinct CDR3 sequences, 40% to 50% of them seen only once. The source of the sample is a study of CD8+CD57+ T cells in acquired aplastic anemia. Patients selected for sequencing had displayed CD8+CD57+ cell expansion by flow cytometry. Source material: sorted CD4+, CD8+, or CD8+CD57+ T cells (not recorded which) from PBMCs. This TCR derives from a human donor with aplastic anemia.

In DNA form, the CDR3 reads TGTGCCAGCAGCTTAGATACGGACAGTTACTATGGCTACACCTTC. Amino acid sequence: CASSLDTDSYYGYTF. The V call is TRBV11-2, the J call TRBJ1-2; D is possibly TRBD1 (6 bases). CDR1 is SGHAT, CDR2 FQNNGV, per germline. CDR3 length: 15 amino acids. The germline V and J ends were trimmed by 0 bases and 3 bases, with 11 bases remaining between them.